The subject of this entry is one T cell receptor beta chain. Its matching antigen is unknown. A read error may be the cause here, since a much bigger clone is one base away. CDR3 and TCR beta VDJ profiling relied on genomic DNA as the template. TCRdb re-called the reads through MiXCR, storing one row per CDR3 protein. The sample contains around 400,000 distinct CDR3 sequences, approximately 70% of which appear only once. This specimen comes from a study of CD8+CD57+ T cells in acquired aplastic anemia. Background on the study: DNA recovered from sorted CD4+ and CD8+ cells had a mean of about 3.5 ug. As sequenced from healthy donors, CD4+ cells averaged about 11 million reads.

The CDR3 length is 15 residues. Germline values: CDR1 GTSNPN, CDR2 SVGIG (reference sequence). Losses at the gene ends were 3 bases for V and 9 bases for J; bases not matched to a gene: 7. Study findings and constraints: Some 27 CD8+ CDR3 sequences were shared between patients and controls.

The sequencing sample was made of sorted CD4+, CD8+, or CD8+CD57+ T cells (not recorded which) from PBMCs. This TCR was sampled from a human donor in good health, serving as a control. The chain recombines TRBV30 with TRBJ1-6; 11 nucleotides line up with TRBD1. The CDR3 region is CAWSGTGGRGSPLHF. CDR3 coding DNA: TGTGCCTGGAGCGGGACAGGGGGACGGGGTTCACCCCTCCACTTT.